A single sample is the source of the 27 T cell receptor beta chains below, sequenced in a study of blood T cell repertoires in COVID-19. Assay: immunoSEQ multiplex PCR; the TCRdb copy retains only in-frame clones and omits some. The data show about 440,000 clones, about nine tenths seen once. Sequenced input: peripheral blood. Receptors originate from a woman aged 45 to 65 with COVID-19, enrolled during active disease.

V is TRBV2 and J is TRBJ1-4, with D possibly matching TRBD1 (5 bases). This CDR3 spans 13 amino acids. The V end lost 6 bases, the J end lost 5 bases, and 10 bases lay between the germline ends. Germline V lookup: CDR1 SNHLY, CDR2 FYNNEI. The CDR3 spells CASSRDWNEKLFF. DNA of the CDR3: TGTGCCAGCAGCCGGGACTGGAATGAAAAACTGTTTTTT. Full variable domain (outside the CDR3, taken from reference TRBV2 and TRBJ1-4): EPEVTQTPSHQVTQMGQEVILRCVPISNHLYFYWYRQILGQKVEFLVSFYNNEISEKSEIFDDQFSVERPDGSNFTLKIRSTKLEDSAMYFCASSRDWNEKLFFGSGTQLSVL.

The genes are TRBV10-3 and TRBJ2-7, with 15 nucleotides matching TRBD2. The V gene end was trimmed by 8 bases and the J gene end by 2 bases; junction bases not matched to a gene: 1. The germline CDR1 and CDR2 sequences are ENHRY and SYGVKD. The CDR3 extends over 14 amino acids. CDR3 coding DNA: TGTGCCATCGGGACTAGCGGGGGGACCTACGAGCAGTACTTC. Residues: CAIGTSGGTYEQYF.

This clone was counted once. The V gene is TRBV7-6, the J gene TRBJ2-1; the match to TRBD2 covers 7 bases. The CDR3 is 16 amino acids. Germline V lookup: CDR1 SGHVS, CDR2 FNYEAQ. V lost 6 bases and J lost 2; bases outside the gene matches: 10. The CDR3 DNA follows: TGTGCCAGCAGTCCCCTCAGCGGGGCCCCCTACAATGAGCAGTTCTTC. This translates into CASSPLSGAPYNEQFF.

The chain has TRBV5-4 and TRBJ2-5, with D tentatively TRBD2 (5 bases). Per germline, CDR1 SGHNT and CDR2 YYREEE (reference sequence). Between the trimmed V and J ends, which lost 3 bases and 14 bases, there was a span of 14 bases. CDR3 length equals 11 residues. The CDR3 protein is CASSSRTDTYF. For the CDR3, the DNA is TGTGCCAGCAGCTCCCGGACTGATACCTACTTC.

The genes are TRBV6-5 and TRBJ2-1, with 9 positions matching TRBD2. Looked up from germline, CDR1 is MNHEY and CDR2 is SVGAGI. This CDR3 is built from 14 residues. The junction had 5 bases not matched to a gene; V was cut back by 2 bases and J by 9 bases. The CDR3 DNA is TGTGCCAGCAGTTACCGAGCGGGGGGCCGTGAGCAGTTCTTC. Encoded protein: CASSYRAGGREQFF.

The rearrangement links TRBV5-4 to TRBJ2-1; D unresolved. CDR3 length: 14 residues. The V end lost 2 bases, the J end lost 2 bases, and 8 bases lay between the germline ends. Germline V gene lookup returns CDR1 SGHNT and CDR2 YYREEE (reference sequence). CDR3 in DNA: TGTGCCAGCAGCTTATCTCCAGCCTACAATGAGCAGTTCTTC. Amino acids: CASSLSPAYNEQFF.

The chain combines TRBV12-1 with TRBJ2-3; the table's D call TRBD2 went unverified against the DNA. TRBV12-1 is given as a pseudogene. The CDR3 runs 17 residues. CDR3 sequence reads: CASSLLAGGRLSDTQYF. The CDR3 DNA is TGTGCCAGCAGCTTGCTAGCGGGGGGGAGGTTGTCAGATACGCAGTATTTT.

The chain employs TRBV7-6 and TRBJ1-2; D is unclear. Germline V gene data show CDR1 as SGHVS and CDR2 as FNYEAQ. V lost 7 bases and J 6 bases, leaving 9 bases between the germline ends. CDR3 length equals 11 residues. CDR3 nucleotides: TGTGCCAGCACCACATTGAATGGCTACACCTTC. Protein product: CASTTLNGYTF.

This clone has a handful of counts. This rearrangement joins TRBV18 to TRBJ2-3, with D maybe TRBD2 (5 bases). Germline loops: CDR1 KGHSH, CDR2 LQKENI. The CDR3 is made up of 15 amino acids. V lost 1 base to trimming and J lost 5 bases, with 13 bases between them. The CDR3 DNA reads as TGTGCCAGCTCACCACGAAGGCTAGCTGAAGATACGCAGTATTTT. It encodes CASSPRRLAEDTQYF.

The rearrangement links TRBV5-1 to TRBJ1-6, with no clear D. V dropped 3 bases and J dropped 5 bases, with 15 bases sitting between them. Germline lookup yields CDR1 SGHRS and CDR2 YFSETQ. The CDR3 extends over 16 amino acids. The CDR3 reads CASSSSGSSNNSPLHF. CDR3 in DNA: TGCGCCAGCAGCTCCTCCGGTAGTTCGAATAATTCACCCCTCCACTTT. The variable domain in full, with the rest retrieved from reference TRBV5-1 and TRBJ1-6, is KAGVTQTPRYLIKTRGQQVTLSCSPISGHRSVSWYQQTPGQGLQFLFEYFSETQRNKGNFPGRFSGRQFSNSRSEMNVSTLELGDSALYLCASSSSGSSNNSPLHFGNGTRLTVT.

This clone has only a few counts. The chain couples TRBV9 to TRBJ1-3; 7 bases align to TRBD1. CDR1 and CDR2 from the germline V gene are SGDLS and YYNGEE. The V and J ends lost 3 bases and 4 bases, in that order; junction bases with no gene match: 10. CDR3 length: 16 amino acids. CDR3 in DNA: TGTGCCAGCAGCGCGACAGGGACCTTAGCCGGAAACACCATATATTTT. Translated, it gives CASSATGTLAGNTIYF. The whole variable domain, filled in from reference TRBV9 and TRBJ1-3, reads DSGVTQTPKHLITATGQRVTLRCSPRSGDLSVYWYQQSLDQGLQFLIQYYNGEERAKGNILERFSAQQFPDLHSELNLSSLELGDSALYFCASSATGTLAGNTIYFGEGSWLTVV.

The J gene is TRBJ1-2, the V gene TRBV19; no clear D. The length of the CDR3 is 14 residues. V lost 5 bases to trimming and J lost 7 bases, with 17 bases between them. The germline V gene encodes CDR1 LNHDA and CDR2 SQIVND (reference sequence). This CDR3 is CASSLGRDRSGYTF. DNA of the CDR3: TGTGCCAGTAGTCTCGGACGGGATAGGTCTGGCTACACCTTC.

CDR3 loop: CASSLGAVDEKLFF. The CDR3 bases are TGCGCCAGCAGCTTGGGGGCAGTGGATGAAAAACTGTTTTTT. This chain uses TRBV5-1 with TRBJ1-4, with no clear D. This CDR3 is built from 14 residues. Per germline, CDR1 SGHRS and CDR2 YFSETQ. V lost 0 bases, J lost 6 bases, and 9 bases lay in between.

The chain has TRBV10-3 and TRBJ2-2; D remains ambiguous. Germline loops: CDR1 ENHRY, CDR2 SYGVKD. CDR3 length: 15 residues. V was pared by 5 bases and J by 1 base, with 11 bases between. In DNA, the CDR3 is TGTGCCATCAGTACCACATCCAAGAACACCGGGGAGCTGTTTTTT. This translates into CAISTTSKNTGELFF.

Here the CDR3 reads CASSYVDREGEKLFF. The CDR3 bases are TGTGCCAGCAGTTATGTGGACAGGGAAGGTGAAAAACTGTTTTTT. This sequence joins TRBV7-9 and TRBJ1-4, with 8 nucleotides matching TRBD1. The V and J ends lost 6 bases and 7 bases, in that order; junction bases with no gene match: 10. This CDR3 is built from 15 residues. CDR1 and CDR2 from the germline V gene are SEHNR and FQNEAQ (reference sequence).

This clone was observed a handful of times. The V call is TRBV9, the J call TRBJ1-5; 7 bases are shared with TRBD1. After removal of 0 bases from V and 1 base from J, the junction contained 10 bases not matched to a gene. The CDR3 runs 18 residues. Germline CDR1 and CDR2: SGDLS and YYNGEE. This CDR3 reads CASSVGSRQGWSNQPQHF. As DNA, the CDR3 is TGTGCCAGCAGCGTAGGGTCCCGACAGGGTTGGAGCAATCAGCCCCAGCATTTT.

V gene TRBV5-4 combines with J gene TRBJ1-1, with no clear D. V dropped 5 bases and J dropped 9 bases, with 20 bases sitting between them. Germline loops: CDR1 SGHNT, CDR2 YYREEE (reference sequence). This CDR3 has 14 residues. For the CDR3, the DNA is TGTGCCAGCAGTTCCTGGGCTACCCCCACACAAGCTTTCTTT. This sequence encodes CASSSWATPTQAFF.

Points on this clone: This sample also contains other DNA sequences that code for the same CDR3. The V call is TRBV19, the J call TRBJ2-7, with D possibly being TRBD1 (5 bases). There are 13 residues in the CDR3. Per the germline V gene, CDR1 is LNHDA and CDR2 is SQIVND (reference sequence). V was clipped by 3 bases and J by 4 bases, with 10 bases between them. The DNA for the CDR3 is TGTGCCAGTAGTATTGGCAGGGCATACGAGCAGTACTTC. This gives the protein CASSIGRAYEQYF.

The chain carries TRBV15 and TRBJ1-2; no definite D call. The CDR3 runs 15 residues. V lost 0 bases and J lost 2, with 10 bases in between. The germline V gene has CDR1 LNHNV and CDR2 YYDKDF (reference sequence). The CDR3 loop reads CATSRDGGGNYGYTF. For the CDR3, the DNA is TGTGCCACCAGCAGAGATGGCGGAGGGAACTATGGCTACACCTTC.

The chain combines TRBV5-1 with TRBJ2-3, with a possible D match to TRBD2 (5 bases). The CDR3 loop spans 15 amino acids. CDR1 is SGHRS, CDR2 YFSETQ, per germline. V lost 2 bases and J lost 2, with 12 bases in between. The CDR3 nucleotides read TGCGCCAGCAGCTTTGGAGCGGACCTCACAGATACGCAGTATTTT. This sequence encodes CASSFGADLTDTQYF.

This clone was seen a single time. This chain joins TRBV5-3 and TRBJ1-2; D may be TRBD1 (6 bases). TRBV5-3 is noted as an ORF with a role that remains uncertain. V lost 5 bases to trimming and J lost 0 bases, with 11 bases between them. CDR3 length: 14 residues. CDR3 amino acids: CARRGHGANYGYTF. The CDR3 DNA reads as TGTGCCAGAAGGGGACATGGAGCTAACTATGGCTACACCTTC.

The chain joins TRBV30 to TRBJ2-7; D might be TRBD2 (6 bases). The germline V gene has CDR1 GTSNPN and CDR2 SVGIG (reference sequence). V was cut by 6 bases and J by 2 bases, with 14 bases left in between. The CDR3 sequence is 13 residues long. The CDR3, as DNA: TGTGCCTGCCAGGGACCGGGGGCCTACGAGCAGTACTTC. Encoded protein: CACQGPGAYEQYF.

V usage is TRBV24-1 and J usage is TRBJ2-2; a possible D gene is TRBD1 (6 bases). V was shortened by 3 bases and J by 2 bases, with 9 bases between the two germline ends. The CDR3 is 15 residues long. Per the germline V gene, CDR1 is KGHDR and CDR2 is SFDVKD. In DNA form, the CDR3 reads TGTGCCACCAGTGATCGGGACACAAACACCGGGGAGCTGTTTTTT. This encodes CATSDRDTNTGELFF.

The CDR3 loop is CSARLGEKLFF. The CDR3 nucleotides are TGCAGTGCCCGACTCGGGGAAAAACTGTTTTTT. V is TRBV20-1 and J is TRBJ1-4, with no clear D. CDR1 DFQATT and CDR2 SNEGSKA come from the germline V gene (reference sequence). This CDR3 region has 11 residues. Trimming left V 6 bases short and J 8 bases short, with 10 bases between.

The CDR3 DNA follows: TGTGCCAGCAGCTTATCGGGGGGGGACATGATGTCCTATAATTCACCCCTCCACTTT. Translating gives CASSLSGGDMMSYNSPLHF. The rearrangement uses TRBV7-9 and TRBJ1-6; a weak D match, TRBD1 (6 bases). The length of the CDR3 is 19 residues. Looked up from germline, CDR1 is SEHNR and CDR2 is FQNEAQ (reference sequence). V lost 2 bases and J 1 base, leaving 18 bases between the germline ends.

CDR3 residues: CASSPDRTHEAFF. The CDR3 bases are TGTGCCAGCAGCCCTGACAGGACGCATGAAGCTTTCTTT. This sequence joins TRBV7-9 and TRBJ1-1; D perhaps matches TRBD1 (6 bases). CDR3 size: 13 residues. V was clipped by 5 bases and J by 7 bases, with 14 bases between them. The germline V gene encodes CDR1 SEHNR and CDR2 FQNEAQ (reference sequence). Based on the CDR3 plus reference TRBV7-9 and TRBJ1-1, the full variable domain is DTGVSQNPRHKITKRGQNVTFRCDPISEHNRLYWYRQTLGQGPEFLTYFQNEAQLEKSRLLSDRFSAERPKGSFSTLEIQRTEQGDSAMYLCASSPDRTHEAFFGQGTRLTVV.

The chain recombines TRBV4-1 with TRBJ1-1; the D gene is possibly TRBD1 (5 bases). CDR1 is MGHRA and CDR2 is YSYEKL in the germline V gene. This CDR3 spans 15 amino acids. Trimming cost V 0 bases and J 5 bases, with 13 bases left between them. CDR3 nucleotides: TGCGCCAGCAGCCAAGATCCAGGGATGGGTACTGAAGCTTTCTTT. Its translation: CASSQDPGMGTEAFF.